These T cell receptor beta chains were read from a single sample in a study of cytomegalovirus exposure and HLA in healthy donors. Here immunoSEQ multiplex PCR was the method, and the copy in TCRdb shows in-frame clones only, minus some. The sample has 60,000 to 70,000 clones. Sequenced input: PBMCs. The receptors come from a man aged 25 to 45 in good health and CMV-seropositive. Both conserved end residues are part of each CDR3. The D gene is left open where the match is weak.

d_call j_call v_call cdr3_nt cdr3_aa
NA TRBJ1-2 TRBV9 TGTGCCAGCAGCGCCCGACCGGGAAGTCTCTATGGCTACACCTTC CASSARPGSLYGYTF
NA TRBJ2-3 TRBV9 TGTGCCAGCAGCGTAGATCACAGCAGCACAGATACGCAGTATTTT CASSVDHSSTDTQYF
NA TRBJ1-2 TRBV11-2 TGTGCCAGCAGCCCGACAGGCTTTAACTATGGCTACACCTTC CASSPTGFNYGYTF
NA TRBJ2-6 TRBV30 TGTGCCTGGAGTGTAGCGGGGGCCAACGTCCTGACTTTC CAWSVAGANVLTF
NA TRBJ2-7 TRBV18 TGTGCCAGCTCAACAAATACTAACGAGCAGTACTTC CASSTNTNEQYF
TRBD2 TRBJ2-5 TRBV6-8 TGTGCCAGCAGTTACTTAGCGGGGGGGATGGAGACCCAGTACTTC CASSYLAGGMETQYF
NA TRBJ1-2 TRBV5-1 TGCGCCAGCAGCGACATAGATGGCTACACCTTC CASSDIDGYTF
TRBD2 TRBJ2-5 TRBV5-4 TGTGCCACCTCCATCGCGCGGGGGTCACCGAGGGAGGAGACCCAGTACTTC CATSIARGSPREETQYF
TRBD1 TRBJ1-4 TRBV30 TGTGCCTGGTCGGCCCGACAGGGAAGGGAAAAACTGTTTTTT CAWSARQGREKLFF
NA TRBJ2-7 TRBV2 TGTGCCAGCAGTGAGTCACCTTGGGCCTACGAGCAGTACTTC CASSESPWAYEQYF
TRBD1 TRBJ2-1 TRBV5-1 TGCGCCAGCAGCTTGGGGGGACAGGGGGCTACCTACAATGAGCAGTTCTTC CASSLGGQGATYNEQFF
NA TRBJ2-2 TRBV5-1 TGCGCCAGCAGCTTGACAGGTTATACCGGGGAGCTGTTTTTT CASSLTGYTGELFF
TRBD1 TRBJ2-7 TRBV6-6 TGTGCCAGCAGCCCACAGGGGATGGGTGAGCAGTACTTC CASSPQGMGEQYF
TRBD2 TRBJ2-3 TRBV5-1 TGCGCCAGCAGCTTCGGCGGGAGGAGCACAGATACGCAGTATTTT CASSFGGRSTDTQYF
NA TRBJ2-1 TRBV9 TGTGCCAGCAGCTCCCGGGACTCAGCCTACAATGAGCAGTTCTTC CASSSRDSAYNEQFF
NA TRBJ2-7 TRBV9 TGTGCCAGCAGCGTAGCAACAGGGACAAGACCCTACGAGCAGTACTTC CASSVATGTRPYEQYF
TRBD2 TRBJ2-5 TRBV5-1 TGCGCCAGCAGCTTGGGGGCGGGGGGGTACCAAGAGACCCAGTACTTC CASSLGAGGYQETQYF
TRBD1 TRBJ1-1 TRBV6-6 TGTGCCAGCACGTACCAGGGGGCCCATTCTGACACTGAAGCTTTCTTT CASTYQGAHSDTEAFF
TRBD2 TRBJ2-3 TRBV9 TGTGCCAGCAGCGTAGGGACTAGCGGGACCTTCACAGATACGCAGTATTTT CASSVGTSGTFTDTQYF
NA TRBJ1-6 TRBV18 TGTGCCAGCTCCCCCCGACAGAATTCACCCCTCCACTTT CASSPRQNSPLHF
NA TRBJ1-2 TRBV18 TGTGCCAGCTCACCACCGGTCAGGGGCCTTAACTATGGCTACACCTTC CASSPPVRGLNYGYTF
TRBD1 TRBJ1-2 TRBV19 TGTGCCAGTAGGACCGGACAGGGAAACTATGGCTACACCTTC CASRTGQGNYGYTF
TRBD2 TRBJ2-5 TRBV5-1 TGCGCCAGCAGCTTGGCCGCTGGGATCGTAGCGGGGGGAGTGGAGACCCAGTACTTC CASSLAAGIVAGGVETQYF
TRBD2 TRBJ2-7 TRBV6-1 TGTGCCAGCAGCCTTACTAGCGGGAGGGCATCCGAGCAGTACTTC CASSLTSGRASEQYF
NA TRBJ2-1 TRBV4-2 TGTGCCAGCAGCCTTGGAGGGAGACAGGGACACAATGAGCAGTTCTTC CASSLGGRQGHNEQFF
NA TRBJ2-7 TRBV19 TGTGCCAGTAGTCTGGAGGGACCGACCTACGAGCAGTACTTC CASSLEGPTYEQYF
NA TRBJ1-1 TRBV29-1 TGCAGCGTTGGGCGGGCGATGAACACTGAAGCTTTCTTT CSVGRAMNTEAFF
TRBD1 TRBJ2-5 TRBV7-2 TGTGCCAGCAGCGCCCCGGGACAGCAAGAGACCCAGTACTTC CASSAPGQQETQYF
NA TRBJ1-1 TRBV5-1 TGCGCCAGCCGCGTGGATCTCCCGGAGGACACTGAAGCTTTCTTT CASRVDLPEDTEAFF
NA TRBJ1-4 TRBV5-1 TGCGCCAGCAGCTTGCAGGGCGGGGGTGAAAAACTGTTTTTT CASSLQGGGEKLFF
TRBD1 TRBJ1-5 TRBV7-6 TGTGCCAGCAGTGACGACAGGGCCCCCAATCAGCCCCAGCATTTT CASSDDRAPNQPQHF
NA TRBJ2-1 TRBV5-6 TGTGCCAGCAGCTTGGGCGGATCTGGGTACAATGAGCAGTTCTTC CASSLGGSGYNEQFF
NA TRBJ2-5 TRBV7-8 TGTGCCAGCAGCTTAATGGGTAGCCCAGAGACCCAGTACTTC CASSLMGSPETQYF
NA TRBJ1-1 TRBV4-1 TGCGCCAGCAGCCAAGATGAGAAATTATTGAACACTGAAGCTTTCTTT CASSQDEKLLNTEAFF
TRBD2 TRBJ2-7 TRBV6-5 TGTGCCAGCAGAAAAGGACTAGCGGGAGACGAGCAGTACTTC CASRKGLAGDEQYF
NA TRBJ1-3 TRBV19 TGTGCCAGTAGTATAGGAGGGCACTCTGGAAACACCATATATTTT CASSIGGHSGNTIYF
NA TRBJ2-1 TRBV13 TGTGCCAGCAGCGGAAACGGAGTCCGATCTGACAATGAGCAGTTCTTC CASSGNGVRSDNEQFF
TRBD1 TRBJ1-3 TRBV7-2 TGTGCCAGCAGTCCGGACAGGGCTGGAAACAACATATATTTT CASSPDRAGNNIYF
TRBD1 TRBJ2-2 TRBV19 TGTGCCAGTACCCCTCCGGCAGGGGGCGCTTTCACCGGGGAGCTGTTTTTT CASTPPAGGAFTGELFF
TRBD2 TRBJ2-3 TRBV7-8 TGTGCCAGCAGCTTTCTAGCGGGAGGGATCGGAGATACGCAGTATTTT CASSFLAGGIGDTQYF
NA TRBJ1-1 TRBV19 TGTGCCAGTAGTATACGGCATGTCGGGGGGAACACTGAAGCTTTCTTT CASSIRHVGGNTEAFF
NA TRBJ2-1 TRBV4-2 TGTGCCAGCAGCCAAGCCGGGCTAGCGCCGAACAATGAGCAGTTCTTC CASSQAGLAPNNEQFF
TRBD1 TRBJ1-5 TRBV4-1 TGCGCCAGCAGCCAAGCAACAGGGGGCGATCAGCCCCAGCATTTT CASSQATGGDQPQHF
TRBD2 TRBJ2-2 TRBV29-1 TGCAGCGTAACTAGCGGGAGTGGAACCGGGGAGCTGTTTTTT CSVTSGSGTGELFF
NA TRBJ2-2 TRBV14 TGTGCCAGCAGCCAAGATCTTCGGGGATCGATTAACACCGGGGAGCTGTTTTTT CASSQDLRGSINTGELFF
TRBD1 TRBJ1-3 TRBV30 TGTGCCTGGAAAGCACACAGGGGAGACACCATATATTTT CAWKAHRGDTIYF
NA TRBJ1-2 TRBV5-1 TGCGCCAGCAGCTTGGCGGCAGGGGATGGCTACACCTTC CASSLAAGDGYTF
TRBD1 TRBJ1-4 TRBV6-1 TGTGCCAGCAGTGAACACACAGGGGGAGGTGAAAAACTGTTTTTT CASSEHTGGGEKLFF